These 14 T cell receptor beta chains share one sample of origin, sequenced in a study of shared clonotypes between healthy human individuals. Sequenced by immunoSEQ multiplex PCR; TCRdb stores in-frame clones only, minus some. Among some 2.4 million clones listed, roughly 93% were seen once. The sample taken for sequencing was naive CD4+ T cells from PBMCs. Subset here: CD45RA+ positively selected. All receptors come from a man between 18 and 35 years old in good health. Some clones in this sample may be carry-over from other donors' samples.

This chain links TRBV7-3 with TRBJ1-1; the D gene is possibly TRBD1 (5 bases). The CDR3 is made up of 15 amino acids. The ends were cut back, 4 bases at V and 1 base at J, with 13 bases in the middle. Germline V gene sequence: CDR1 SGHTA, CDR2 FQGTGA. CDR3 nucleotides: TGTGCCAGCAGCTCTGGCCCCGGGGCGAACACTGAAGCTTTCTTT. Protein product: CASSSGPGANTEAFF.

The V call is TRBV18, the J call TRBJ1-3, with 11 bases fitting TRBD1. CDR1 KGHSH and CDR2 LQKENI come from the germline V gene. With 6 bases clipped from V and 2 bases from J, the junction kept 6 bases outside the gene matches. This CDR3 is 16 amino acids long. CDR3 amino acids: CASSPGQGAAGNTIYF. Written as DNA, the CDR3 is TGTGCCAGCTCGCCCGGACAGGGGGCTGCTGGAAACACCATATATTTT.

CDR3: CASSIRALGGDEQFF. The CDR3 DNA follows: TGTGCCAGTAGTATAAGAGCCCTCGGAGGCGATGAGCAGTTCTTC. The V gene is TRBV19, the J gene TRBJ2-1; perhaps TRBD2 as D (5 bases). Germline CDR1 and CDR2: LNHDA and SQIVND (reference sequence). The CDR3 is 15 amino acids. V was trimmed by 2 bases and J by 8 bases, leaving 16 bases between them.

V usage is TRBV29-1 and J usage is TRBJ1-1, with TRBD1 as a possible D gene (5 bases). The CDR3 extends over 13 amino acids. Between the trimmed V and J ends, which lost 4 bases and 5 bases, there was a span of 14 bases. Germline V gives CDR1 SQVTM, CDR2 ANQGSEA. The CDR3 here is CSVVYGGRTEAFF. In DNA form, the CDR3 reads TGCAGCGTTGTGTACGGGGGAAGGACTGAAGCTTTCTTT.

Turning to this clone: The DNA is left out, because the CDR3 cannot be placed on it with certainty; the CDR3 is given as TCRdb lists it. The chain uses TRBV27 and TRBJ2-7; TRBD2 is the table's D call and was not checked against the DNA. CDR1 is MNHEY, CDR2 SMNVEV, per germline (reference sequence). The CDR3 length is 18 residues, termini included. The CDR3 loop is CASLLCQQFSGRTYEQYF.

The chain joins TRBV7-2 to TRBJ1-2; the D gene is possibly TRBD1 (5 bases). The CDR3 runs 15 residues. Trimming took off 4 bases at V and 4 bases at J, with 16 bases between the two ends. Germline V gives CDR1 SGHTA, CDR2 FQGNSA. The CDR3 sequence: CASSSQGLRAYGYTF. CDR3 DNA: TGTGCCAGCAGCTCCCAGGGACTGCGGGCCTATGGCTACACCTTC.

Note on this clone: This CDR3 is also generated by other DNA sequences in the sample. The J gene is TRBJ2-1, the V gene TRBV2, with D maybe TRBD2 (5 bases). Germline assignment: CDR1 SNHLY and CDR2 FYNNEI. This CDR3 comprises 12 residues. Trimming left V 4 bases short and J 6 bases short, with 7 bases between. CDR3 protein: CASSGSGNEQFF. The DNA for the CDR3 is TGTGCCAGCAGTGGCAGCGGCAATGAGCAGTTCTTC.

V is TRBV15 and J is TRBJ2-7, with TRBD2 identical over 13 bases. The CDR3 has 16 residues. Germline assignment: CDR1 LNHNV and CDR2 YYDKDF (reference sequence). V was clipped by 1 base and J by 3 bases; unmatched bases: 3. CDR3 nucleotides: TGTGCCACCAGCAGAGGCGGGACTAGCGGGATCTACGAGCAGTACTTC. This encodes CATSRGGTSGIYEQYF.

The chain joins TRBV7-2 to TRBJ2-7; 11 bases agree with TRBD2. The V gene end was trimmed by 6 bases and the J gene end by 5 bases; junction bases not matched to a gene: 9. This CDR3 has 15 residues. Germline V lookup: CDR1 SGHTA, CDR2 FQGNSA. The DNA of the CDR3 is TGTGCCAGCAGTTACACTAGCGGGAGTCCCCACGAGCAGTACTTC. The encoded protein is CASSYTSGSPHEQYF.

This chain uses TRBV6-1 with TRBJ1-2, with D hard to call. The CDR3 sequence is 11 residues long. Germline V CDR1 and CDR2: MNHNS, SASEGT. The V and J ends lost 4 bases and 6 bases respectively, with 6 bases between them. The CDR3 sequence: CASSAWDGYTF. CDR3 bases: TGTGCCAGCAGTGCGTGGGATGGCTACACCTTC.

The chain recombines TRBV6-6 with TRBJ2-7; D is undetermined. Trimming took off 11 bases at V and 0 bases at J, with 8 bases between the two ends. The CDR3 is made up of 11 amino acids. The germline gives CDR1 MNHNY, CDR2 SVGAGI (reference sequence). CDR3 protein: CAARSSYEQYF. The CDR3 nucleotides are TGTGCCGCTCGGAGCTCCTACGAGCAGTACTTC.

The chain employs TRBV7-6 and TRBJ2-5; 10 bases fit TRBD1. Germline V gene data show CDR1 as SGHVS and CDR2 as FNYEAQ. V was clipped by 5 bases and J by 5 bases; unmatched bases: 17. This CDR3 comprises 18 residues. CDR3 DNA: TGTGCCAGCAGCCGATCCGGGACAGGGGCCGTGGGGGGGGAGACCCAGTACTTC. This gives the protein CASSRSGTGAVGGETQYF.

The V call is TRBV2, the J call TRBJ1-1; D gene ambiguous. This CDR3 has 14 amino acids. Trimming stripped 7 bases from V and 7 bases from J, with 19 bases between. Germline CDR1 and CDR2: SNHLY and FYNNEI. The CDR3 sequence is CASIGGGAKNEAFF. In DNA form, the CDR3 reads TGTGCCAGCATTGGTGGTGGCGCGAAGAATGAAGCTTTCTTT.

The CDR3 sequence: CASSSVGGPDTQYF. The CDR3 nucleotides read TGCGCCAGCAGCTCGGTCGGAGGACCAGATACGCAGTATTTT. V and J are TRBV5-1 and TRBJ2-3; D might be TRBD2 (5 bases). Germline V lookup: CDR1 SGHRS, CDR2 YFSETQ. CDR3 length equals 14 residues. Deletions cut 3 bases from V and 4 bases from J, with 12 bases between.